Below, 25 T cell receptor beta chains from the same sample are listed, as sequenced in a study of response to subunit inactivated influenza vaccine. TCRdb passed the RT-PCR reads through MiXCR, listing each CDR3 protein once. This table holds some 800,000 distinct CDR3 sequences, 20% to 25% found once. This sample comprised PBMCs from blood, obtained roughly 5 days after vaccination. These receptors all stem from a man aged 45-60 years who received an inactivated influenza vaccine.

The J gene is TRBJ2-7, the V gene TRBV7-2, with 8 nucleotides matching TRBD2. After removal of 5 bases from V and 2 bases from J, the junction contained 5 bases not matched to a gene. Germline CDR1 reads SGHTA; CDR2 reads FQGNSA. The CDR3 extends over 14 amino acids. The CDR3 protein is CASSRLGGAYEQYF. The CDR3 region has the DNA TGTGCCAGCAGCCGTCTCGGGGGGGCCTACGAGCAGTACTTC.

Only a few counts were recorded for this clonotype. V is TRBV6-2 or TRBV6-3 and J is TRBJ2-2, with no clear D. The CDR3 length is 14 residues. With 2 bases removed from V and 4 bases from J, the gap between germline ends came to 8 bases. The germline gives CDR1 MNHEY, CDR2 SVGEGT. CDR3 DNA sequence: TGTGCCAGCAGTTACCCCATGGGCACCGGGGAGCTGTTTTTT. It codes for CASSYPMGTGELFF.

V usage is TRBV5-1 and J usage is TRBJ2-5; 8 bases map to TRBD2. From germline, CDR1 is SGHRS and CDR2 YFSETQ. V shed 4 bases, J shed 4 bases, and the junction held 9 bases outside the gene matches. The CDR3 loop spans 15 amino acids. For the CDR3, the DNA is TGCGCCAGCAGCGCGGGACTAGATGTGCTAGAGACCCAGTACTTC. This sequence encodes CASSAGLDVLETQYF.

The V gene is TRBV11-2, the J gene TRBJ2-3; 10 bases align to TRBD1. The CDR3 sequence is 15 residues long. Germline V gene data show CDR1 as SGHAT and CDR2 as FQNNGV. J was trimmed by 6 bases and V by 5 bases; bases with no gene match: 8. DNA for the CDR3: TGTGCCAGCAGCCCAAAGACAGGGGGCGCGGATACGCAGTATTTT. Translated: CASSPKTGGADTQYF.

This clonotype showed up just a few times. The V call is TRBV6-1, the J call TRBJ2-1; possible D gene TRBD2, 6 bases. V lost 8 bases and J lost 5, with 16 bases in between. There are 14 residues in the CDR3. The germline gives CDR1 MNHNS, CDR2 SASEGT. The CDR3 DNA is TGTGCCAGCGGTCCCACCGGGGGACACAATGAGCAGTTCTTC. Its translation is CASGPTGGHNEQFF.

In its sample, this clonotype was seen a few times. The rearrangement links TRBV7-6 to TRBJ2-1, with D possibly matching TRBD2 (6 bases). Trimming shortened V by 1 base and J by 2 bases, and 12 bases separated the two germline ends. CDR3 length equals 16 residues. Germline V CDR1 and CDR2: SGHVS, FNYEAQ. The CDR3 DNA is TGTGCCAGCAGCTTAGGCTCGTCGGGAGCCTACAATGAGCAGTTCTTC. The encoded protein is CASSLGSSGAYNEQFF.

This chain links TRBV9 with TRBJ2-6, with no clear D. V was clipped by 4 bases and J by 0 bases, with 17 bases between them. This CDR3 contains 18 residues. Looked up from germline, CDR1 is SGDLS and CDR2 is YYNGEE. The CDR3 nucleotides are TGTGCCAGCAGCTACTACCTCGGCGGCGGCTCTGGGGCCAACGTCCTGACTTTC. Amino acids: CASSYYLGGGSGANVLTF.

This rearrangement joins TRBV19 to TRBJ2-2, with D unresolved. Trimming took off 8 bases at V and 4 bases at J, with 17 bases between the two ends. CDR1 is LNHDA and CDR2 is SQIVND in the germline V gene (reference sequence). The CDR3 has 15 residues. CDR3 amino acids: CASRQSWLITGELFF. In DNA form, the CDR3 reads TGTGCCAGTCGCCAGTCGTGGTTAATCACCGGGGAGCTGTTTTTT.

V is TRBV12-3 or TRBV12-4 and J is TRBJ2-3; possibly TRBD2 for D (6 bases). Trimming shortened V by 5 bases and J by 2 bases, and 17 bases separated the two germline ends. The CDR3 extends over 16 amino acids. The CDR3 reads CASSLDRGSLTDTQYF. CDR3 bases: TGTGCCAGCAGTCTAGACCGGGGGAGTCTCACAGATACGCAGTATTTT.

Only a few counts were recorded for this clonotype. J is TRBJ2-1 and V is TRBV4-3, with 10 bases lining up with TRBD2. The V and J ends lost 0 bases and 5 bases, in that order; junction bases with no gene match: 10. The CDR3 has 18 residues. Germline CDR1 LGHNA, CDR2 YSLEER. Written as DNA, the CDR3 is TGCGCCAGCAGCCAAGATGTGACGCTAGCGGGGGCTGACAATGAGCAGTTCTTC. Translated, it gives CASSQDVTLAGADNEQFF.

The chain employs TRBV20-1 and TRBJ2-3, with D hard to call. This CDR3 is built from 16 residues. Germline V gene lookup returns CDR1 DFQATT and CDR2 SNEGSKA (reference sequence). V lost 0 bases and J 4 bases, leaving 17 bases between the germline ends. The CDR3 loop reads CSARDPPTLPADTQYF. CDR3 DNA sequence: TGCAGTGCTAGAGATCCCCCTACCCTCCCGGCAGATACGCAGTATTTT.

The chain couples TRBV7-2 to TRBJ2-1; 8 nucleotides align to TRBD2. Trimming cost V 4 bases and J 3 bases; bases outside gene matches: 11. This CDR3 has 17 residues. Looked up from germline, CDR1 is SGHTA and CDR2 is FQGNSA. The DNA of the CDR3 is TGTGCCAGCAGCTACCTGGGCAGCGGGGGTATCTACAATGAGCAGTTCTTC. Translation: CASSYLGSGGIYNEQFF.

V and J are TRBV28 and TRBJ2-3, with 10 bases aligning to TRBD1. This CDR3 comprises 14 residues. Losses at the gene ends were 6 bases for V and 6 bases for J; bases not matched to a gene: 6. Germline CDR1 is MDHEN and CDR2 is SYDVKM. In nucleotides, the CDR3 is TGTGCCAGCAGCCCGGACAGGGGGAAGGATACGCAGTATTTT. It yields the protein CASSPDRGKDTQYF.

This clonotype was seen only a few times. The genes are TRBV9 and TRBJ2-5; D uncertain. The CDR3 consists of 14 residues. Trimming pared 0 bases from V and 1 base from J, leaving 7 bases between. Germline V lookup: CDR1 SGDLS, CDR2 YYNGEE. CDR3 residues: CASSVAARQETQYF. The CDR3 DNA reads TGTGCCAGCAGCGTAGCGGCCCGCCAAGAGACCCAGTACTTC. Based on the CDR3 plus reference TRBV9 and TRBJ2-5, the full variable domain is DSGVTQTPKHLITATGQRVTLRCSPRSGDLSVYWYQQSLDQGLQFLIQYYNGEERAKGNILERFSAQQFPDLHSELNLSSLELGDSALYFCASSVAARQETQYFGPGTRLLVL.

This clonotype was seen a few times. The chain is built from TRBV12-3 or TRBV12-4 and TRBJ2-2; 10 bases fit TRBD2. With V trimmed by 5 bases and J by 6 bases, 9 bases remained unmatched. The length of the CDR3 is 16 residues. In DNA, the CDR3 is TGTGCCAGCAGTCCCTATAGCGGGGGGATTCCCGGGGAGCTGTTTTTT. Protein sequence: CASSPYSGGIPGELFF.

This clonotype showed up just a few times. The chain links TRBV12-3 or TRBV12-4 to TRBJ2-1; D call uncertain. Trimming left V 5 bases short and J 2 bases short, with 13 bases between. This CDR3 comprises 15 residues. The CDR3 region has the DNA TGTGCCAGCAGTGGCCCTTTCCCCGCCTACAATGAGCAGTTCTTC. Protein: CASSGPFPAYNEQFF.

The rearrangement joins TRBV10-3 to TRBJ2-5; D could derive from TRBD1 or TRBD2 (5 bases each). Germline CDR1 is ENHRY and CDR2 is SYGVKD. The CDR3 runs to 15 residues. The ends were cut back, 3 bases at V and 1 base at J, with 12 bases in the middle. The CDR3 loop reads CAISDRDGRQETQYF. The CDR3 DNA is TGTGCCATCAGTGATCGGGACGGTCGCCAAGAGACCCAGTACTTC.

This clonotype appeared a few times. The chain employs TRBV28 and TRBJ2-2; 8 nucleotides agree with TRBD2. This CDR3 has 15 residues. Germline lookup yields CDR1 MDHEN and CDR2 SYDVKM. The trim removed 5 bases at V and 9 bases at J, leaving 11 bases unmatched. The CDR3 reads CASSQQGSGSWELFF. The CDR3 nucleotides are TGTGCCAGCAGTCAACAAGGAAGCGGGAGCTGGGAGCTGTTTTTT.

The chain has TRBV5-1 and TRBJ2-1, with D maybe TRBD2 (6 bases). Germline V gene lookup returns CDR1 SGHRS and CDR2 YFSETQ. V lost 5 bases to trimming and J lost 0 bases, with 15 bases between them. The CDR3 is 16 amino acids. The CDR3 spells CASREGGTSSYNEQFF. The CDR3 DNA sequence: TGCGCCAGCAGGGAGGGCGGCACGAGCTCCTACAATGAGCAGTTCTTC.

This clonotype was counted only a few times. The chain recombines TRBV12-3 or TRBV12-4 with TRBJ2-1; 9 bases fit TRBD1. The CDR3 consists of 15 residues. With 6 bases clipped from V and 6 bases from J, the junction kept 9 bases outside the gene matches. CDR3 coding DNA: TGTGCCAGCAGCCCGATGGGGGGACAGGGCAATGAGCAGTTCTTC. As protein: CASSPMGGQGNEQFF.

This clonotype was observed a handful of times. The genes are TRBV6-5 and TRBJ1-1, with D perhaps TRBD1 (6 bases). Between the trimmed V and J ends, which lost 0 bases and 1 base, there was a span of 9 bases. This CDR3 is built from 15 residues. From germline, CDR1 is MNHEY and CDR2 SVGAGI. CDR3 coding DNA: TGTGCCAGCAGTTACTCGAGCAGGGGGAACACTGAAGCTTTCTTT. It translates to CASSYSSRGNTEAFF.

This clonotype was counted between two and nine times. The chain couples TRBV5-1 to TRBJ1-5, with a weak D call TRBD1 (6 bases). The germline gives CDR1 SGHRS, CDR2 YFSETQ. The CDR3 length is 13 residues. Trimming took off 2 bases at V and 9 bases at J, with 12 bases between the two ends. The CDR3 spells CASSFGGLGPQHF. The CDR3 DNA is TGCGCCAGCAGCTTTGGGGGCTTGGGGCCCCAGCATTTT.

This clonotype has just a few counts. V is TRBV4-2 and J is TRBJ2-1, with D maybe TRBD1 (6 bases). This CDR3 contains 15 residues. Germline V gene sequence: CDR1 LGHNA, CDR2 YNFKEQ. V gave up 4 bases and J gave up 6 bases, with 16 bases separating them. Here the CDR3 DNA reads TGTGCCAGCAGCCCCCTCCAGGGGTCGTTCAATGAGCAGTTCTTC. Amino acid sequence: CASSPLQGSFNEQFF.

The V and J genes are TRBV2 and TRBJ1-2; tentative D call: TRBD1 (5 bases). Germline CDR1 reads SNHLY; CDR2 reads FYNNEI. The CDR3 consists of 11 residues. V dropped 8 bases and J dropped 10 bases, with 14 bases sitting between them. In DNA, the CDR3 is TGTGCCAGCGGCGAGACAGCCATCTACACCTTC. This gives the protein CASGETAIYTF.

This clonotype appeared a few times. V gene TRBV12-3 or TRBV12-4 combines with J gene TRBJ2-5; the D gene is possibly TRBD2 (6 bases). Deletions cut 6 bases from V and 5 bases from J, with 10 bases between. This CDR3 region has 12 residues. The CDR3 reads CASRPEGETQYF. In DNA form, the CDR3 reads TGTGCCAGCAGGCCGGAGGGGGAGACCCAGTACTTC.